This is a list of T cell receptor beta chains from one sample in a study of blood T cell repertoires in COVID-19. TCRdb's copy holds only in-frame clones and misses some; the assay was immunoSEQ multiplex PCR. The sample carries tens of thousands of clones, roughly 89% recorded once. Sequenced sample: peripheral blood. Every receptor here comes from a man aged 45-65 years with active COVID-19. The CDR3 runs from the conserved cysteine through the conserved F or W. A D gene is named only where the DNA matches it firmly. The size of a clone is reported for some rows only, either as once, few or many, or as a class for expanded clones.

NA TRBD1 TRBJ1-6 TRBV12-3/TRBV12-4 CASRGQDNSPLHF TGTGCCAGCAGGGGACAGGATAATTCACCCCTCCACTTT
NA TRBD1 TRBJ2-7 TRBV5-1 CASSGTGISEQYF TGCGCCAGCAGTGGGACAGGGATCTCCGAGCAGTACTTC
NA NA TRBJ1-2 TRBV6-1 CASNSIYGYTF TGTGCCAGCAACTCGATCTACGGCTACACCTTC
NA TRBD2 TRBJ2-7 TRBV28 CASYSGTLPSYEQYF TGTGCCAGTTATAGCGGGACACTTCCCTCCTACGAGCAGTACTTC
NA TRBD1 TRBJ1-2 TRBV28 CASSLRVTGLQGGYTF TGTGCCAGCAGTTTAAGGGTGACAGGGTTACAAGGTGGCTACACCTTC
NA TRBD1 TRBJ2-5 TRBV14 CASSRQGQETQYF TGTGCCAGCAGTCGACAGGGTCAAGAGACCCAGTACTTC
NA TRBD1 TRBJ1-1 TRBV27 CASSLSSNLQGGTEAFF TGTGCCAGCAGTTTATCGTCGAATTTGCAGGGGGGAACTGAAGCTTTCTTT
once TRBD1 TRBJ1-6 TRBV11-2 CASSPPLGGTGGSPLHF TGTGCCAGCAGCCCCCCCTTGGGCGGGACAGGGGGTTCACCCCTCCACTTT
once NA TRBJ1-5 TRBV27 CASSLSRDNQPQHF TGTGCCAGCAGTTTATCACGGGACAATCAGCCCCAGCATTTT
NA TRBD2 TRBJ2-7 TRBV5-4 CASSLPGLAGGREQYF TGTGCCAGCAGCTTGCCGGGACTAGCGGGGGGGCGCGAGCAGTACTTC
NA NA TRBJ2-7 TRBV7-2 CASSAGGVGGYEQYF TGTGCCAGCAGCGCCGGAGGGGTGGGGGGATACGAGCAGTACTTC
once TRBD2 TRBJ2-7 TRBV14 CASSPRLAGGEQYF TGTGCCAGCAGCCCCAGGCTAGCGGGGGGTGAGCAGTACTTC
NA NA TRBJ1-2 TRBV30 CAWTLVYGYTF TGTGCCTGGACTCTCGTCTATGGCTACACCTTC
NA NA TRBJ1-3 TRBV7-8 CASSYSVVPNTIYF TGTGCCAGCAGCTATTCGGTCGTCCCAAACACCATATATTTT
NA TRBD1 TRBJ1-5 TRBV19 CASTGQGAIGNQPQHF TGTGCCAGTACCGGACAGGGGGCCATAGGCAATCAGCCCCAGCATTTT
NA NA TRBJ2-7 TRBV18 CASRTEGVLSGEQYF TGTGCCAGCCGCACCGAGGGGGTCTTATCAGGCGAGCAGTACTTC
once TRBD1 TRBJ1-3 TRBV12-3/TRBV12-4 CASRGTGVNTIYF TGTGCCAGCCGAGGGACAGGGGTAAACACCATATATTTT
NA NA TRBJ1-6 TRBV5-5 CASSRPGVDNSPLHF TGTGCCAGCAGCCGCCCCGGGGTCGATAATTCACCCCTCCACTTT
NA NA TRBJ2-3 TRBV29-1 CSVVKPLTDTQYF TGCAGCGTCGTAAAACCACTAACAGATACGCAGTATTTT
NA NA TRBJ2-2 TRBV28 CASRPPTGNTGELFF TGTGCCAGCAGACCACCGACAGGGAACACCGGGGAGCTGTTTTTT
NA TRBD2 TRBJ2-2 TRBV28 CASSLLMKPSGGADTGELFF TGTGCCAGCAGTTTATTAATGAAGCCTAGCGGGGGGGCTGACACCGGGGAGCTGTTTTTT
NA TRBD2 TRBJ2-2 TRBV7-3 CASSPRPSGGNTGELFF TGTGCCAGCAGCCCTCGCCCTAGCGGGGGTAACACCGGGGAGCTGTTTTTT
NA NA TRBJ2-4 TRBV6-4 CASSDGGAGIQYF TGTGCCAGCAGTGACGGGGGCGCGGGCATTCAGTACTTC
NA TRBD2 TRBJ2-2 TRBV7-2 CASSLGSGGYTGELFF TGTGCCAGCAGCTTAGGGAGCGGGGGGTACACCGGGGAGCTGTTTTTT
few TRBD2 TRBJ2-1 TRBV18 CASSPGTSSYNEQFF TGTGCCAGCTCACCCGGGACTAGTTCCTACAATGAGCAGTTCTTC
NA TRBD2 TRBJ2-1 TRBV6-5 CASSQTSGGVYEQFF TGTGCCAGCAGTCAGACTAGCGGGGGGGTGTATGAGCAGTTCTTC
NA NA TRBJ2-7 TRBV6-5 CASSYGRAYEQYF TGTGCCAGCAGTTACGGCAGGGCATACGAGCAGTACTTC
once NA TRBJ2-3 TRBV20-1 CSASGRAGITDTQYF TGCAGTGCTAGTGGTCGCGCGGGGATCACAGATACGCAGTATTTT
NA TRBD2 TRBJ2-7 TRBV2 CASRLAGVREQYF TGTGCCAGCAGGCTAGCGGGGGTTCGGGAGCAGTACTTC
NA NA TRBJ2-7 TRBV9 CASSVAEGNYEQYF TGTGCCAGCAGCGTAGCTGAGGGTAACTACGAGCAGTACTTC
NA NA TRBJ2-4 TRBV11-2 CASSPRRGGKNIQYF TGTGCCAGCAGCCCTCGGCGAGGGGGCAAAAACATTCAGTACTTC
NA TRBD1 TRBJ1-5 TRBV10-2 CASSDRGGNQPQHF TGCGCCAGCAGTGACAGGGGGGGCAATCAGCCCCAGCATTTT
NA NA TRBJ1-6 TRBV7-6 CASSPRPYGPNSPLHF TGTGCCAGCAGCCCTCGACCCTATGGGCCGAATTCACCCCTCCACTTT
NA NA TRBJ1-4 TRBV5-1 CASSLAGVRATNEKLFF TGCGCCAGCAGCTTGGCAGGGGTTAGAGCAACTAATGAAAAACTGTTTTTT
NA NA TRBJ2-4 TRBV7-9 CASSSGSSTDIQYF TGTGCCAGCAGTTCCGGGTCCAGTACGGACATTCAGTACTTC
once NA TRBJ1-3 TRBV18 CASSPTASERGNTIYF TGTGCCAGCTCACCGACAGCTTCCGAGAGGGGGAACACCATATATTTT
NA TRBD1 TRBJ2-7 TRBV15 CATSRTGEGSEQYF TGTGCCACCAGCCGGACAGGGGAAGGATCCGAGCAGTACTTC